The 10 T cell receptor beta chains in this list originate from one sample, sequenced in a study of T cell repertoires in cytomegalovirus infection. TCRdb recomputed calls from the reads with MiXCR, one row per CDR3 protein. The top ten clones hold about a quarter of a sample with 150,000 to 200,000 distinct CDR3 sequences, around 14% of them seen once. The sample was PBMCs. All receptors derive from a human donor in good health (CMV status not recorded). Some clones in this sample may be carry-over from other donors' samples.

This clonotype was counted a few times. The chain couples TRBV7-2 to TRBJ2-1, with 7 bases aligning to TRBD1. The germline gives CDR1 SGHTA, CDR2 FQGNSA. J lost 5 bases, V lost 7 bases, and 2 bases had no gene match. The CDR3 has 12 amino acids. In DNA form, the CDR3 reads TGTGCCAGCATCCAGGGGGACAATGAGCAGTTCTTC. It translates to CASIQGDNEQFF.

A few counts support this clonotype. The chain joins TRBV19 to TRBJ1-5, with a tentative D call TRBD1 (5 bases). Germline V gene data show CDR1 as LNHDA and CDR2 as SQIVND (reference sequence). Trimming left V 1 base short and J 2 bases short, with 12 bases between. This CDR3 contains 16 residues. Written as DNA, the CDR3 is TGTGCCAGTAGTATAGCCAGGGCGATGGGCAATCAGCCCCAGCATTTT. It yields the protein CASSIARAMGNQPQHF.

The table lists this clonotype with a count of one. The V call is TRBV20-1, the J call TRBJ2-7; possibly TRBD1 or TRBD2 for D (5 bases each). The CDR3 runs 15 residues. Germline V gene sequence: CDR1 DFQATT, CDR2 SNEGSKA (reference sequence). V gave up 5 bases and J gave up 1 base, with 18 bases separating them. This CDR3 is CSAPSPGPQSYEQYF. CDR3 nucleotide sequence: TGCAGTGCTCCCAGCCCGGGACCCCAGTCCTACGAGCAGTACTTC.

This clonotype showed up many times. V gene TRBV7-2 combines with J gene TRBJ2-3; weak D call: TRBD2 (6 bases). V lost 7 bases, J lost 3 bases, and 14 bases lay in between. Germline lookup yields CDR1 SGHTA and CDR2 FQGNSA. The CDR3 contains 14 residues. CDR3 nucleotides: TGTGCCAGCACCCGGGAGCGGGCAACAGATACGCAGTATTTT. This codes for CASTRERATDTQYF.

CDR3 DNA sequence: TGCAGCGTTGAAGGGACAGGGGCCAAAAACATTCAGTACTTC. Amino acids: CSVEGTGAKNIQYF. J is TRBJ2-4 and V is TRBV29-1; TRBD1 matches 8 bases. This CDR3 contains 14 residues. The V and J ends lost 1 base and 1 base, in that order; junction bases with no gene match: 0. Per germline, CDR1 SQVTM and CDR2 ANQGSEA.

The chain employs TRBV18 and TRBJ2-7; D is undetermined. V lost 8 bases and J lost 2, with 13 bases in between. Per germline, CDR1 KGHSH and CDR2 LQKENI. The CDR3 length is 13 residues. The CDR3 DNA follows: TGTGCCAGCGCACGGGCCGGAACCTACGAGCAGTACTTC. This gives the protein CASARAGTYEQYF.

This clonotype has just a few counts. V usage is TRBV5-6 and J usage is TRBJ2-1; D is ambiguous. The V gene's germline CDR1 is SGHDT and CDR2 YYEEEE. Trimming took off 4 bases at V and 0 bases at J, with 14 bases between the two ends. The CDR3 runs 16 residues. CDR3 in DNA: TGTGCCAGCAGCACCCCAGGACCTAGCTCCTACAATGAGCAGTTCTTC. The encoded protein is CASSTPGPSSYNEQFF.

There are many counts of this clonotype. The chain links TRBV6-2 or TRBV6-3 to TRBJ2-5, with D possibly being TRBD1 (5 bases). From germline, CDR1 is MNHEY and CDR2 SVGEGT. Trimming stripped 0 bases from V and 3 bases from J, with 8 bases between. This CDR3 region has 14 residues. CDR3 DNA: TGTGCCAGCAGTTACTCTGGCAGGGAAGAGACCCAGTACTTC. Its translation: CASSYSGREETQYF.

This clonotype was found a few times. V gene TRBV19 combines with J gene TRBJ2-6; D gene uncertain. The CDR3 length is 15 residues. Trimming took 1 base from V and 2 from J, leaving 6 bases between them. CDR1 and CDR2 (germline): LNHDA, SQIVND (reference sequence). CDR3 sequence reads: CASSIGAAGANVLTF. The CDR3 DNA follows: TGTGCCAGTAGTATAGGGGCTGCTGGGGCCAACGTCCTGACTTTC. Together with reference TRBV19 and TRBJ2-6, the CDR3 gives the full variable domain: DGGITQSPKYLFRKEGQNVTLSCEQNLNHDAMYWYRQDPGQGLRLIYYSQIVNDFQKGDIAEGYSVSREKKESFPLTVTSAQKNPTAFYLCASSIGAAGANVLTFGAGSRLTVL.

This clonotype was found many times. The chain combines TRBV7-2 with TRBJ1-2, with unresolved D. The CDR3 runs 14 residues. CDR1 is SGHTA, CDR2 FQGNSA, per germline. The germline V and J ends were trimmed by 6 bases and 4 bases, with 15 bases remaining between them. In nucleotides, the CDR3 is TGTGCCAGCAGTTCGGAGGGCCATAGCTATGGCTACACCTTC. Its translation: CASSSEGHSYGYTF.